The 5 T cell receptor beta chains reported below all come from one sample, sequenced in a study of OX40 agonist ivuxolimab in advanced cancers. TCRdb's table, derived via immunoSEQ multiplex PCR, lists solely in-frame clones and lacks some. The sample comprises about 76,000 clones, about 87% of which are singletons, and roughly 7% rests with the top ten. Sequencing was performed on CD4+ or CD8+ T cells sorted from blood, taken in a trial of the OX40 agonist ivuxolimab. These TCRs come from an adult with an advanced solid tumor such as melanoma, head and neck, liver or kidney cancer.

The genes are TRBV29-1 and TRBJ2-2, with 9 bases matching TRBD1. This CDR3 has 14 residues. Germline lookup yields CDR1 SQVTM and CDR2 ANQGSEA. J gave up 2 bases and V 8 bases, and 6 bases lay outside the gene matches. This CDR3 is CSYQDRGNTGELFF. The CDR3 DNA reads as TGCAGCTATCAGGACAGGGGTAACACCGGGGAGCTGTTTTTT.

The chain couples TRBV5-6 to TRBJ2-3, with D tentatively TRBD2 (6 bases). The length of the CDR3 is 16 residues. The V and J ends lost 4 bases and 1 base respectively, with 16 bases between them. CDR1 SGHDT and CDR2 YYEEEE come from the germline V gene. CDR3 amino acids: CASSPTSWGGTDTQYF. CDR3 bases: TGTGCCAGCAGCCCCACTAGCTGGGGAGGCACAGATACGCAGTATTTT.

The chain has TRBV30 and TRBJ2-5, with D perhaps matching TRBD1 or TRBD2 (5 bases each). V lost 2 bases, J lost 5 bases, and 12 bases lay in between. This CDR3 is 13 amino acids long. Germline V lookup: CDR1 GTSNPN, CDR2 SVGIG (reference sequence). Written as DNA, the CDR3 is TGTGCCTGGAGTCCAGGGACCTGGGAGACCCAGTACTTC. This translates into CAWSPGTWETQYF.

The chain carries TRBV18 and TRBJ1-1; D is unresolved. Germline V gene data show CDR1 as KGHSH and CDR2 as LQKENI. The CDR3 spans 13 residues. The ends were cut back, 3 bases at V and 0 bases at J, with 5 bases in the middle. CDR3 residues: CASSPEMNTEAFF. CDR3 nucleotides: TGTGCCAGCTCACCGGAGATGAACACTGAAGCTTTCTTT.

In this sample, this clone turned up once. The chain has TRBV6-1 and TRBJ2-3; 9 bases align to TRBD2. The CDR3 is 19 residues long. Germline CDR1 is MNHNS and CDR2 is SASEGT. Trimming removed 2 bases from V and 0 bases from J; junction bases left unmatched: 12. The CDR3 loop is CASSETLGGRVRSTDTQYF. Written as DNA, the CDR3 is TGTGCCAGCAGTGAAACTTTGGGCGGGAGGGTAAGGAGCACAGATACGCAGTATTTT.